This TCR beta chain was recovered during a study of sequential checkpoint blockade in melanoma (dated by TCRdb to 2018 to 2020). General notes on the study: Using 1:1 randomization, the trial assigned patients either to first-line nivolumab followed by ipilimumab (arm A) or to ipilimumab followed by nivolumab (arm B). Both trial sequences were followed by maintenance nivolumab.

Results and caveats for the whole study, not just this receptor: Larger, independent patient cohorts are needed to validate the response-prediction model that combines TCR metrics and mutation burden.

A note on this clone: Its antigen is not yet known. One base away there is no much larger clone; base qualities are not given.

TCRbeta CDR3 regions were immunosequenced from genomic DNA with the immunoSEQ Assay. Before high-throughput sequencing, genomic DNA was amplified using bias-controlled multiplex PCR. Per the authors' processing: To quantify the absolute abundance of each unique TCRbeta CDR3 region, the sequences were collapsed and filtered. Clonality was defined as 1 minus Pielou's evenness and was calculated using productive rearrangements only. A previously published method was used to identify clones whose frequencies were significantly greater in on-treatment samples than in baseline samples. Sourced from immuneACCESS, this table was stored by TCRdb with only in-frame sequences that have V and J called. A share of the clones is absent; for the studies checked, an unresolved V gene accounts for under half, and the remainder has no known explanation. V and J calls plus clone size are reproduced from that table; the DNA served to infer D and trimming. Within this sample are roughly 30,000 clones, with 80% to 90% of them counted one time only. Clones ranked in the top ten supply approximately 23% of the sample.

V sheds 3 bases and J sheds 5 bases, leaving 10 bases between their ends. Via the germline V gene (reference sequence), CDR1 is SEHNR and CDR2 FQNEAQ. The CDR3 runs 13 amino acids, cysteine and phenylalanine included. Solely the CDR3 DNA is kept, with 39 bases framed from the first base. The meaning of the sample's treatment or condition label: randomized to nivolumab then ipilimumab (arm A) or the reverse (arm B). None of the patients in the trial had previously been given DNA-damaging chemotherapy. A FACS Aria II flow cytometer was used to sort live CD3+CD8+ cells that were negative for CD19 and CD56 from thawed PBMCs. The samples were obtained from melanoma patients enrolled in CheckMate 064, an open-label, randomized phase II trial testing sequential checkpoint blockade. Peripheral blood mononuclear cells were collected by leukapheresis, purified with Ficoll-Paque, and frozen in human serum with approximately 10% DMSO. Right after sorting, the blood CD3+CD8+ cells were verified to be >95% pure, and DNA extraction followed.

The sequencing used CD8+ T cells sorted from blood (inferred from file names), collected from a patient given nivolumab and ipilimumab in sequence. This receptor chain uses TRBV7-9 and TRBJ1-1, with TRBD1 as a weak D call on 5 bases. The receptor was isolated from a human donor with melanoma. The CDR3 is CASSFRGRTEAFF. The bases read TGTGCCAGCAGCTTTCGGGGGAGGACTGAAGCTTTCTTT.